This T cell receptor beta chain was captured in a study of patients and donors after allogeneic stem cell transplantation. The germline V gene encodes CDR1 SNHLY and CDR2 FYNNEI. The V gene lost 6 bases and the J gene lost 3 bases, with 11 bases spanning the gap. This CDR3 is built from 13 residues. A few counts support this clonotype. MiXCR, applied by TCRdb to the RT-PCR reads, yields one record per CDR3 protein. This repertoire shows about 200,000 distinct CDR3 sequences, more than 35% found once; its top ten account for 11%. The chain joins TRBV2 to TRBJ1-1; D remains ambiguous. The receptor was derived from a human donor who was either an allogeneic HSCT recipient or a stem cell or donor lymphocyte infusion donor (not recorded which). It is not recorded whose cells these are; they may come from a transplant donor. The sequencing sample was made of blood, either unsorted or a sorted T cell fraction (not recorded which). CDR3 in amino acids: CASRTLRDTEAFF. The CDR3 coding sequence is TGTGCCAGCAGGACACTTCGCGACACTGAAGCTTTCTTT. Combining the CDR3 with reference TRBV2 and TRBJ1-1 gives the whole variable domain EPEVTQTPSHQVTQMGQEVILRCVPISNHLYFYWYRQILGQKVEFLVSFYNNEISEKSEIFDDQFSVERPDGSNFTLKIRSTKLEDSAMYFCASRTLRDTEAFFGQGTRLTVV.